This T cell receptor (beta chain) derives from a study of cytomegalovirus exposure and HLA in healthy donors. Study in general: A previous analysis identified 100 million to 120 million unique TCR beta sequences derived from 180 million or so T cells. The Caucasian-associated ancestry cluster contained 65% to 85% of the roughly 400 genotyped donors. Overall study findings and caveats: The authors judged a highly shared variant cluster likely a sequencing artifact. One variant, a missense change in DCLRE1C, was linked in a later analysis to TCR beta V- and J-gene trimming.

Primers for the PCR totalled 60 Vbeta and 13 Jbeta. This table comes from immunoSEQ multiplex PCR, and its TCRdb copy is limited to in-frame clones, with some not included. The sample shows approximately 79,000 clones, over 75% of them seen only once. A word on this clone: Its antigen is as yet unknown.

The V gene lost 5 bases and the J gene lost 6 bases, with 10 bases spanning the gap. The length of the CDR3 is 12 residues. Germline CDR1 is MDHEN and CDR2 is SYDVKM. The V gene is TRBV28, the J gene TRBJ1-1; D is unclear. This receptor was taken from a boy younger than 18 in good health and CMV-seronegative. The sample consisted of PBMCs. This CDR3 reads CASSISPSEAFF. As DNA, the CDR3 is TGTGCCAGCAGTATCTCCCCCTCTGAAGCTTTCTTT. The full variable domain, rest sourced from reference TRBV28 and TRBJ1-1, is DVKVTQSSRYLVKRTGEKVFLECVQDMDHENMFWYRQDPGLGLRLIYFSYDVKMKEKGDIPEGYSVSREKKERFSLILESASTNQTSMYLCASSISPSEAFFGQGTRLTVV.